This T cell receptor (beta chain) came from a study of graft-versus-host responses after intestinal transplantation. Study details: Multivisceral, liver-intestinal, or isolated intestinal grafts went to recipients. Tacrolimus and steroids were given for around three years to all recipients after anti-thymocyte globulin induction. General study findings and limits: Investigators detected GvH clones in recipient marrow, with some emerging earlier in ileum or blood.

Sequenced by immunoSEQ multiplex PCR; TCRdb stores in-frame clones only, minus some. Altogether more than 13,000 clones are present, approximately 70% being singletons, with the ten largest covering more than 20%. CDR1 is SGHVS, CDR2 FQNEAQ, per germline. This CDR3 region has 15 residues. Processing was applied to graft tissue in order to liberate intraepithelial and lamina propria lymphocytes. Turning to this clone: What it recognizes is unknown. An end of the junction differs from the germline gene, which may be a read error.

The source material was ileum tissue, sampled just over 700 days after intestinal transplantation. The TCR sequence derives from a human patient who received an intestinal transplant, so some T cells may come from the graft donor. The chain combines TRBV7-8 with TRBJ2-5, with 7 bases matching TRBD2. The J call is in doubt because the DNA end fits TRBJ2-7 better. Written as DNA, the CDR3 is TGTGCCAGCAGGTTAGAGCGGGACTCCCGGCACGAGCAGTACTTC. It codes for CASRLERDSRHEQYF.